This is a list of T cell receptor beta chains from one sample in a study of OX40 agonist ivuxolimab in advanced cancers. Sequenced by immunoSEQ multiplex PCR; TCRdb stores in-frame clones only, minus some. The sample records fewer than 65,000 clones, approximately 82% being singletons. The material was CD4+ or CD8+ T cells sorted from blood, obtained in a trial of the OX40 agonist ivuxolimab. All receptors come from an adult with an advanced solid tumor such as melanoma, head and neck, liver or kidney cancer. Both conserved end residues are part of each CDR3. D genes are given only for firm matches. Where a row states a size, it is once, few, many or the class of an expanded clone; other rows omit it.

size,D,V,J,DNA,CDR3
NA,NA,TRBV30,TRBJ2-1,TGTGCCTGGAGTGTAAAGGACAGTTGGAGGTTCTTC,CAWSVKDSWRFF
NA,NA,TRBV30,TRBJ2-7,TGTGCCTGGAGTGCCAGGTGGGAAGGAGAGCAGTACTTC,CAWSARWEGEQYF
once,NA,TRBV14,TRBJ2-1,TGTGCCAGCAGCCAAGGGAGACAAAGTCTCTTC,CASSQGRQSLF
NA,TRBD1,TRBV11-2,TRBJ1-1,TGTGCCAGCAGCTCCCAGGGACAGGGGTACACTGAAGCTTTCTTT,CASSSQGQGYTEAFF
NA,NA,TRBV7-8,TRBJ2-5,TGTGCCAGCAGCCCAGGGGGGACAGTGTACCAAGAGACCCAGTACTTC,CASSPGGTVYQETQYF
NA,TRBD1,TRBV27,TRBJ2-6,TGTGCCAGCAGGCCCACAGGGGCTGGGGCCAACGTCCTGACTTTC,CASRPTGAGANVLTF
few,NA,TRBV6-5,TRBJ1-2,TGTGCCAGCAGTTACCAGGGGCATGCTAACTATGGCTACACCTTC,CASSYQGHANYGYTF
NA,TRBD1,TRBV2,TRBJ2-5,TGTGCCAGCACTGAGGACAGGGTGAGGGAGACCCAGTACTTC,CASTEDRVRETQYF
NA,NA,TRBV11-2,TRBJ1-2,TGTGCCAGCAGCCCGGAGGTCTATGGCTACACCTTC,CASSPEVYGYTF
NA,TRBD2,TRBV7-2,TRBJ2-3,TGTGCCAGCAGCTTAGTCGCGAGCGGGGCAGATACGCAGTATTTT,CASSLVASGADTQYF
NA,NA,TRBV14,TRBJ1-6,TGTGCCAGCAGCCAGAGCCATTCACCCCTCCACTTT,CASSQSHSPLHF
NA,NA,TRBV21-1,TRBJ1-2,TGTGCCAGCAGCAGCATGGACAGCCCTAACTATGGCTACACCTTC,CASSSMDSPNYGYTF
NA,NA,TRBV19,TRBJ2-2,TGTGCCAGTAACTATCTGGGGACGACCGGGGAGCTGTTTTTT,CASNYLGTTGELFF
NA,NA,TRBV30,TRBJ2-3,TGTGCCTGGAGTGTATGGGCGGGGAGCACAGATACGCAGTATTTT,CAWSVWAGSTDTQYF
once,NA,TRBV7-3,TRBJ1-2,TGTGCCAGCAGCTTAAATACACAGGGCGGCTACACCTTC,CASSLNTQGGYTF
NA,NA,TRBV6-5,TRBJ2-7,TGTGCCAGCAGTTACGGGGTATTCGGGTTTTACGAGCAGTACTTC,CASSYGVFGFYEQYF
NA,NA,TRBV19,TRBJ1-5,TGTGCCAGTAGTATATCCCCCCGACAGAGCAATCAGCCCCAGCATTTT,CASSISPRQSNQPQHF
few,TRBD1,TRBV29-1,TRBJ1-2,TGCAGCGTTGGGACAGGGTATGGCTACACCTTC,CSVGTGYGYTF